Below, 30 T cell receptor beta chains from the same sample are listed, as sequenced in a study of blood T cell repertoires in COVID-19. The data were produced by immunoSEQ multiplex PCR, yet TCRdb's version contains in-frame clones alone and is incomplete. The table includes fewer than 90,000 clones, around three quarters detected once. Specimen: peripheral blood. The receptors come from a human donor in a cohort sampled during active COVID-19.

In its sample, this clone was seen once. The gene calls are TRBV6-5 and TRBJ2-1; 9 nucleotides match TRBD1. The CDR3 loop spans 14 amino acids. In germline, CDR1 is MNHEY, CDR2 SVGAGI. V shed 10 bases and J 6 bases; nucleotides not matched to a gene: 10. As DNA, the CDR3 is TGTGCCACCATGGGACAGGGCTCCCCCAATGAGCAGTTCTTC. Amino acids: CATMGQGSPNEQFF.

This chain connects TRBV25-1 to TRBJ1-2; D gene uncertain. The length of the CDR3 is 12 residues. Germline V lookup: CDR1 MGHDK, CDR2 SYGVNS. Trimming pared 7 bases from V and 2 bases from J, leaving 8 bases between. CDR3 nucleotides: TGTGCCAGCACAGGTTCCAACTATGGCTACACCTTC. This codes for CASTGSNYGYTF.

The chain combines TRBV9 with TRBJ1-4, with D unresolved. Germline CDR1 and CDR2: SGDLS and YYNGEE. CDR3 length: 15 residues. The V gene lost 0 bases and the J gene lost 1 base, with 7 bases spanning the gap. The CDR3 DNA reads TGTGCCAGCAGCGTAGGTTCAAAAACTAATGAAAAACTGTTTTTT. Protein product: CASSVGSKTNEKLFF.

This rearrangement joins TRBV6-5 to TRBJ2-7; D may be TRBD1 (5 bases). CDR1 and CDR2 (germline): MNHEY, SVGAGI. Trimming left V 8 bases short and J 2 bases short, with 13 bases between. The CDR3 covers 13 residues. This chain's CDR3 is CASRNRRPYEQYF. CDR3 sequence (DNA): TGTGCCAGCCGGAACAGGCGACCCTACGAGCAGTACTTC.

The chain has TRBV7-9 and TRBJ1-1; D remains unclear. Germline V gives CDR1 SEHNR, CDR2 FQNEAQ (reference sequence). The CDR3 contains 12 residues. The V gene lost 4 bases and the J gene lost 1 base, with 4 bases spanning the gap. The CDR3 bases are TGTGCCAGCAGCTGGGCGAACACTGAAGCTTTCTTT. This gives the protein CASSWANTEAFF. The whole variable domain, filled in from reference TRBV7-9 and TRBJ1-1, reads DTGVSQNPRHKITKRGQNVTFRCDPISEHNRLYWYRQTLGQGPEFLTYFQNEAQLEKSRLLSDRFSAERPKGSFSTLEIQRTEQGDSAMYLCASSWANTEAFFGQGTRLTVV.

The chain uses TRBV28 and TRBJ1-1, with unresolved D. This CDR3 region has 13 residues. V gave up 2 bases and J gave up 7 bases, with 11 bases separating them. Germline assignment: CDR1 MDHEN and CDR2 SYDVKM. CDR3 bases: TGTGCCAGCAGTTTAGTAGGGCGGGGTGAAGCTTTCTTT. Protein product: CASSLVGRGEAFF.

J is TRBJ1-5 and V is TRBV2; D possibly corresponds to TRBD1 (6 bases). V lost 7 bases and J 3 bases, leaving 16 bases between the germline ends. The CDR3 covers 15 residues. Germline CDR1 reads SNHLY; CDR2 reads FYNNEI. The CDR3 region has the DNA TGTGCCAGCACTAAAGGGGGGGGAATCAATCAGCCCCAGCATTTT. This encodes CASTKGGGINQPQHF.

The chain couples TRBV7-9 to TRBJ1-5; D not certain. CDR1 and CDR2 (germline): SEHNR, FQNEAQ (reference sequence). The CDR3 runs to 15 residues. V lost 1 base and J 3 bases, leaving 10 bases between the germline ends. For the CDR3, the DNA is TGTGCCAGCAGCTTAGAAGGGAGGGCCAATCAGCCCCAGCATTTT. Translated: CASSLEGRANQPQHF.

This chain uses TRBV5-1 with TRBJ2-5, with D perhaps matching TRBD2 (6 bases). Trimming removed 2 bases from V and 5 bases from J, with 13 bases in between. CDR3 size: 14 residues. The germline V gene has CDR1 SGHRS and CDR2 YFSETQ. The chain's CDR3 is CASSLSGEGETQYF. DNA of the CDR3: TGCGCCAGCAGCTTATCGGGAGAGGGGGAGACCCAGTACTTC.

The rearrangement links TRBV9 to TRBJ2-5, with D possibly TRBD1 on 7 matching bases. This CDR3 has 14 residues. Germline loops: CDR1 SGDLS, CDR2 YYNGEE. V was cut by 2 bases and J by 7 bases, with 15 bases left in between. The CDR3 DNA is TGTGCCAGCAGCGTGGAGGGGGCCGAGGGGACCCAGTACTTC. Its translation: CASSVEGAEGTQYF.

The rearrangement links TRBV28 to TRBJ1-6, with D possibly matching TRBD1 (5 bases). The V end lost 6 bases, the J end lost 7 bases, and 10 bases lay between the germline ends. Per the germline V gene, CDR1 is MDHEN and CDR2 is SYDVKM. The CDR3 length is 13 residues. The CDR3 region is CASRAGFNSPLHF. Written as DNA, the CDR3 is TGTGCCAGCAGAGCAGGGTTCAATTCACCCCTCCACTTT.

This clone came up once. The rearrangement uses TRBV3-1 (or the pseudogene TRBV3-2) and TRBJ2-7; 12 bases fit TRBD2. Germline loops: CDR1 LGHDT, CDR2 YNNKEL (reference sequence). This CDR3 comprises 15 residues. V gave up 3 bases and J gave up 6 bases; unmatched junction bases: 6. The CDR3 coding sequence is TGTGCCAGCAGCCAGACGGGACTAGCGGGTCTCGAGCAGTACTTC. Its protein is CASSQTGLAGLEQYF.

This sequence joins TRBV28 and TRBJ2-3; possible D gene TRBD2, 5 bases. V dropped 10 bases and J dropped 6 bases, with 23 bases sitting between them. This CDR3 region has 15 residues. Germline CDR1 and CDR2: MDHEN and SYDVKM. The DNA of the CDR3 is TGTGCCACCCTCTTCCGGCGGAGCGGTTATGATACGCAGTATTTT. Residues: CATLFRRSGYDTQYF.

This clone was found once. The rearrangement links TRBV24-1 to TRBJ1-1; no firm D call. The CDR3 has 13 residues. Germline CDR1 is KGHDR and CDR2 is SFDVKD. V was pared by 1 base and J by 7 bases, with 9 bases between. The CDR3 DNA reads as TGTGCCACCAGTGATTTTCCAGGTCTTGAAGCTTTCTTT. It specifies CATSDFPGLEAFF.

This sequence joins TRBV28 and TRBJ2-1, with 9 bases aligning to TRBD2. The V gene's germline CDR1 is MDHEN and CDR2 SYDVKM. The trim removed 5 bases at V and 2 bases at J, leaving 4 bases unmatched. The CDR3 length is 15 residues. The CDR3 loop reads CASSRLAVAYNEQFF. The CDR3 nucleotides read TGTGCCAGCAGTAGACTAGCGGTCGCCTACAATGAGCAGTTCTTC.

The chain uses TRBV29-1 and TRBJ2-1, with a weak D call TRBD2 (5 bases). The CDR3 is 13 residues long. Between the trimmed V and J ends, which lost 3 bases and 6 bases, there was a span of 12 bases. Germline assignment: CDR1 SQVTM and CDR2 ANQGSEA. CDR3 sequence (DNA): TGCAGCGTTGACTGGCTAGCTTCCAATGAGCAGTTCTTC. Translating it yields CSVDWLASNEQFF.

This clone has a handful of counts. The chain has TRBV27 and TRBJ1-1, with D possibly being TRBD1 (5 bases). Deletions cut 3 bases from V and 2 bases from J, with 10 bases between. Looked up from germline, CDR1 is MNHEY and CDR2 is SMNVEV (reference sequence). The CDR3 runs 14 residues. The CDR3 DNA sequence: TGTGCCAGCAGTTTGAACAGGCTAAACACTGAAGCTTTCTTT. This sequence encodes CASSLNRLNTEAFF.

The chain uses TRBV4-2 and TRBJ1-2; 7 bases map to TRBD1. This CDR3 spans 14 amino acids. The ends lost 3 bases at V and 4 bases at J; junction bases unmatched: 5. Germline CDR1 reads LGHNA; CDR2 reads YNFKEQ. Written as DNA, the CDR3 is TGTGCCAGCAGCCAGGCGACAGGGTCCTATGGCTACACCTTC. It specifies CASSQATGSYGYTF.

The chain combines TRBV14 with TRBJ2-7, with 10 bases lining up with TRBD1. V dropped 3 bases and J dropped 4; count of bases not matched to a gene: 6. The CDR3 is made up of 15 amino acids. The germline gives CDR1 SGHDN, CDR2 FVKESK. The CDR3 reads CASSQLGTGEYEQYF. Written as DNA, the CDR3 is TGTGCCAGCAGCCAGCTCGGGACAGGGGAGTACGAGCAGTACTTC.

The chain employs TRBV11-1 and TRBJ2-7; 8 nucleotides agree with TRBD1. Germline CDR1 reads SGHAT; CDR2 reads FQDESV (reference sequence). With 4 bases clipped from V and 7 bases from J, the junction kept 12 bases outside the gene matches. This CDR3 spans 15 amino acids. The CDR3, as DNA: TGTGCCAGCAGCTCAGGAGGACAGGGTCGGCGAGAGCAGTACTTC. Residues: CASSSGGQGRREQYF. Filled out from reference TRBV11-1 and TRBJ2-7, the complete variable domain reads EAEVAQSPRYKITEKSQAVAFWCDPISGHATLYWYRQILGQGPELLVQFQDESVVDDSQLPKDRFSAERLKGVDSTLKIQPAELGDSAMYLCASSSGGQGRREQYFGPGTRLTVT.

This clone was picked up a small number of times. This chain joins TRBV10-2 and TRBJ2-2, with 7 nucleotides matching TRBD2. Looked up from germline, CDR1 is WSHSY and CDR2 is SAAADI. After removal of 6 bases from V and 6 bases from J, the junction contained 7 bases not matched to a gene. This CDR3 has 14 residues. CDR3 nucleotide sequence: TGCGCCAGCAGCGATCTGGCGGGAGCCGGGGAGCTGTTTTTT. It encodes CASSDLAGAGELFF.

V and J are TRBV28 and TRBJ2-3; D is unclear. Germline V CDR1 and CDR2: MDHEN, SYDVKM. V was clipped by 4 bases and J by 3 bases, with 5 bases between them. The CDR3 is 12 residues long. The DNA of the CDR3 is TGTGCCAGCAGTTCCCCGACAGATACGCAGTATTTT. The encoded protein is CASSSPTDTQYF.

This clone was observed a single time. The gene calls are TRBV4-1 and TRBJ2-2; possible D gene TRBD2, 6 bases. This CDR3 has 16 amino acids. Between the trimmed V and J ends, which lost 1 base and 3 bases, there was a span of 12 bases. CDR1 MGHRA and CDR2 YSYEKL come from the germline V gene. The CDR3 here is CASSQAFQRDTGELFF. DNA for the CDR3: TGCGCCAGCAGCCAAGCGTTCCAGCGGGACACCGGGGAGCTGTTTTTT.

The V call is TRBV6-5, the J call TRBJ1-2; D perhaps matches TRBD1 (5 bases). Germline CDR1 and CDR2: MNHEY and SVGAGI. V was clipped by 4 bases and J by 8 bases, with 11 bases between them. The length of the CDR3 is 12 residues. The CDR3 region is CASSSRGGGYTF. DNA for the CDR3: TGTGCCAGCAGTTCCCGGGGGGGAGGCTACACCTTC.

The chain is built from TRBV7-2 and TRBJ2-5; the match to TRBD2 covers 7 bases. CDR3 size: 13 residues. V shed 5 bases and J 4 bases; nucleotides not matched to a gene: 4. Germline assignment: CDR1 SGHTA and CDR2 FQGNSA. CDR3 protein: CASSPPGGETQYF. The CDR3 DNA reads TGTGCCAGCAGCCCGCCGGGGGGAGAGACCCAGTACTTC.

The gene calls are TRBV6-4 and TRBJ2-3; 7 nucleotides line up with TRBD1. V was pared by 5 bases and J by 1 base, with 3 bases of the junction left unmatched. The CDR3 has 14 amino acids. Germline V CDR1 and CDR2: MRHNA, SNTAGT. The CDR3 loop is CASSLGQGTDTQYF. CDR3 nucleotide sequence: TGTGCCAGCAGTCTTGGACAGGGCACAGATACGCAGTATTTT.

V usage is TRBV3-1 (or the pseudogene TRBV3-2) and J usage is TRBJ2-1; D ambiguous. Germline V gene sequence: CDR1 LGHDT, CDR2 YNNKEL (reference sequence). The CDR3 sequence is 14 residues long. V gave up 2 bases and J gave up 8 bases, with 13 bases separating them. The CDR3 region is CASSQRRAKDEQFF. As DNA, the CDR3 is TGTGCCAGCAGCCAAAGGAGAGCTAAAGATGAGCAGTTCTTC.

The chain joins TRBV13 to TRBJ2-5; TRBD1 agrees at 8 bases. Germline trimming cut 1 base from V and 5 bases from J; bases unmatched to any gene: 6. The CDR3 loop spans 15 amino acids. Germline loops: CDR1 PRHDT, CDR2 FYEKMQ (reference sequence). CDR3 DNA: TGTGCCAGCAGCTTAGCACAGGGGGTGGGGGAGACCCAGTACTTC. This codes for CASSLAQGVGETQYF.

The chain recombines TRBV6-1 with TRBJ2-1; D ambiguous. The CDR3 runs to 13 residues. The V gene's germline CDR1 is MNHNS and CDR2 SASEGT. Trimming stripped 3 bases from V and 10 bases from J, with 13 bases between. CDR3: CASSDLARLEQFF. The CDR3 DNA follows: TGTGCCAGCAGTGACCTGGCTAGACTCGAGCAGTTCTTC.

The gene calls are TRBV4-1 and TRBJ2-7; weak D call: TRBD2 (6 bases). The CDR3 totals 15 residues. V was cut by 2 bases and J by 2 bases, with 13 bases left in between. Germline V lookup: CDR1 MGHRA, CDR2 YSYEKL. This CDR3 reads CASSQQVAGTYEQYF. Written as DNA, the CDR3 is TGCGCCAGCAGCCAACAGGTTGCGGGGACCTACGAGCAGTACTTC.